Shown below are 31 T cell receptor beta chains from a single sample sequenced in a study of tissue T cells after allogeneic stem cell transplantation. Time point of the sample: mouse harvest day 7 after allogeneic transplant. Tail vein injection delivered 10^7 T-cell-depleted bone marrow cells and 10^6 splenic CD5+ T cells. The assay was immunoSEQ multiplex PCR, and TCRdb's table has in-frame clones only and misses some. The table lists roughly 7,100 clones, more than 40% of them singletons. Material: gut tissue. The receptors here all came from a female BALB/c mouse given C57BL/6 T cells with graft-versus-host disease after an allogeneic hematopoietic cell transplant.

Only a few counts were recorded for this clone. Each gene name is a mouse one. The CDR3 is cut off 1 residue early in the read; its end comes from the germline J gene. The rearrangement links TRBV26 to TRBJ1-4; maybe TRBD1 (6 bases). This CDR3 region has 13 residues. V lost 1 base and J lost 7, with 7 bases in between. The germline V gene has CDR1 KGHPV and CDR2 FQNQEV (reference sequence). Partial CDR3 DNA: TGTGCCAGCAGTCTGTGGACAGCCGAAAGATTATTT. Amino acid sequence: CASSLWTAERLF. The entire CDR3 is CASSLWTAERLFF.

With regard to this clone: Gene names are the mouse ones. The CDR3 end is not reached by the read, which stops 1 residue before it; the germline J gene fills it in. The V gene is TRBV12-2, the J gene TRBJ2-7; D call uncertain. V lost 0 bases to trimming and J lost 4 bases, with 6 bases between them. CDR1 SGHLS and CDR2 HYDKME come from the germline V gene. The CDR3 length is 12 residues. CDR3 loop: CASSLDKYEQYF. The covered CDR3 bases are TGTGCCAGCTCTCTCGACAAATATGAACAGTAC.

Remarks on this clone: Germline and genes here are mouse. The read ends 1 residue early relative to the CDR3; the germline J gene fills the gap. The chain is built from TRBV3 and TRBJ2-4, with 7 bases that match TRBD1. CDR1 is SNHLY, CDR2 FYNGKV, per germline (reference sequence). Trimming cost V 3 bases and J 1 base; bases outside gene matches: 1. This CDR3 contains 14 residues. The chain's CDR3 is CASSFQGGQNTLYF. Incomplete CDR3 DNA: TGTGCCAGCAGCTTCCAGGGGGGTCAAAACACCTTGTAC. The entire variable domain, with the rest obtained from reference TRBV3 and TRBJ2-4, is as follows: GPKVLQIPSHQIIDMGQMVTLNCDPVSNHLYFYWYKQILGQQMEFLVNFYNGKVMEKSKLFKDQFSVERPDGSYFTLKIQPTALEDSAVYFCASSFQGGQNTLYFGAGTRLSVL.

Comment on this clone: The genes are named according to mouse. The observed sequence ends 1 residue before the CDR3 terminus, with the missing tail filled in from the germline J gene. The gene calls are TRBV23 and TRBJ1-1. The CDR3 totals 12 residues. Germline loops: CDR1 KGHTA, CDR2 FQNQQP. CDR3 region: CSSSQGVPEVFF. Incomplete CDR3 DNA: TGCTCCAGCAGTCAAGGGGTCCCAGAAGTCTTC.

This clone was seen a few times. Germline and genes here are mouse. Read coverage stops 1 residue before the CDR3 terminus; the germline J gene supplies the remainder. V usage is TRBV26 and J usage is TRBJ1-1, with 8 nucleotides matching TRBD1. Germline CDR1 reads KGHPV; CDR2 reads FQNQEV (reference sequence). The CDR3 spans 14 residues. The V and J ends lost 6 bases and 3 bases, in that order; junction bases with no gene match: 6. CDR3 bases read: TGTGCCAGCAGACCCCGGACAGGGTACACAGAAGTCTTC. Protein: CASRPRTGYTEVF. The whole CDR3 protein is CASRPRTGYTEVFF.

The table lists this clone with a count of one. The listed genes are named as in mouse. The CDR3 extends 1 residue past the end of the read, so its final part is completed from the germline J gene. The J gene is TRBJ2-4, the V gene TRBV26; 8 positions match TRBD2. With V trimmed by 3 bases and J by 7 bases, 6 bases remained unmatched. The CDR3 is 14 amino acids. Germline CDR1 is KGHPV and CDR2 is FQNQEV (reference sequence). This CDR3 reads CASSLLGAVDTLYF. CDR3 DNA, as far as it was read: TGTGCCAGCAGTCTACTGGGGGCCGTAGACACCTTGTAC.

The table lists this clone with a few counts. Gene names are the mouse ones. The sequenced part of the CDR3 DNA is TGTGCCAGCAGCTTAGGGCTGGCAAGCTCCTATGAACAGTAC. Translation gives CASSLGLASSYEQY. The whole CDR3 reads CASSLGLASSYEQYF. The chain employs TRBV3 and TRBJ2-7, with D hard to call. The read halts 1 residue ahead of the CDR3 end, with the missing end drawn from the germline J gene. CDR3 length: 15 residues. Between the trimmed V and J ends, which lost 1 base and 0 bases, there was a span of 10 bases. Germline V gene lookup returns CDR1 SNHLY and CDR2 FYNGKV (reference sequence).

This clone was seen just once. Genes here carry mouse names. The read gets to within 1 residue of the CDR3 end, and the germline J gene fills in the rest. The V gene is TRBV5, the J gene TRBJ2-1, with TRBD2 identical over 12 bases. The CDR3 has 14 amino acids. V gave up 4 bases and J gave up 7 bases; unmatched junction bases: 2. Germline CDR1 is LGHNA and CDR2 is YNLKQL (reference sequence). The CDR3 spells CASSRTGGEAEQFF. The sequenced part of the CDR3 DNA is TGTGCCAGCAGCCGGACTGGGGGGGAGGCTGAGCAGTTC.

This clone was detected only a few times. Genes here carry mouse names. The read ends 1 residue early relative to the CDR3; the germline J gene fills the gap. This sequence joins TRBV23 and TRBJ1-5; TRBD1, as called in the table, went unchecked against the DNA. Germline V gives CDR1 KGHTA, CDR2 FQNQQP. The length of the CDR3 is 13 residues. The sequenced CDR3 bases are TGCTCCAGCAGACGGGACAGGGACCAGGCTCCGCTT. Translating it yields CSSRRDRDQAPL. The whole CDR3 sequence is CSSRRDRDQAPLF.

This clone is medium-sized (0.01 to 0.1%) in the sample. The genes and germline here are from mouse. The read terminates 1 residue ahead of where the CDR3 ends, so the germline J gene completes it. The chain employs TRBV13-2 and TRBJ2-7, with D possibly TRBD1 on 6 matching bases. V was pared by 3 bases and J by 6 bases, with 10 bases between. Germline assignment: CDR1 NNHNN and CDR2 SYGAGS (reference sequence). The CDR3 covers 12 residues. The CDR3 DNA, read in part, is TGTGCCAGCGGTGTCACAGGGTTTGAACAGTAC. This gives the protein CASGVTGFEQY. The entire CDR3 is CASGVTGFEQYF.

Regarding this clone: Gene labels here are mouse ones. The read terminates 1 residue before the CDR3 end, so the remaining end is supplied by the germline J gene. The J gene is TRBJ2-1, the V gene TRBV26; the D is unclear. The CDR3 totals 13 residues. Trimming stripped 2 bases from V and 2 bases from J, with 4 bases between. Per the germline V gene, CDR1 is KGHPV and CDR2 is FQNQEV (reference sequence). The CDR3: CASSLGDYAEQFF. The part of the CDR3 DNA that was read is TGTGCCAGCAGTCTGGGGGACTATGCTGAGCAGTTC.

Regarding this clone: Germline and genes: mouse. The CDR3 is cut off 1 residue early in the read; its end comes from the germline J gene. The V and J genes are TRBV1 and TRBJ2-2; TRBD1 is a possible D gene (6 bases). CDR3 size: 15 residues. Trimming shortened V by 4 bases and J by 0 bases, and 9 bases separated the two germline ends. CDR1 NSQYPW and CDR2 LRSPGD come from the germline V gene (reference sequence). The part of the CDR3 DNA that was read is TGCACCTGCAGTGTGACAGGCGCAAACACCGGGCAGCTCTAC. It is translated as CTCSVTGANTGQLY. In full, the CDR3 reads CTCSVTGANTGQLYF.

Details on this clone: Germline and genes: mouse. The read is 1 residue too short to cover the CDR3 end, so that end is filled in from the germline J gene. The gene calls are TRBV19 and TRBJ2-2; TRBD1 agrees at 8 bases. CDR3 length equals 15 residues. CDR1 is FNHDT, CDR2 SITEND, per germline (reference sequence). V lost 2 bases, J lost 2 bases, and 2 bases stayed unmatched. The CDR3 spells CASSIRGRNTGQLYF. The covered CDR3 bases are TGTGCCAGCAGTATCAGGGGGCGGAACACCGGGCAGCTCTAC. Full variable domain (missing parts from reference TRBV19 and TRBJ2-2): GGIITQTPKFLIGQEGQKLTLKCQQNFNHDTMYWYRQDSGKGLRLIYYSITENDLQKGDLSEGYDASREKKSSFSLTVTSAQKNEMAVFLCASSIRGRNTGQLYFGEGSKLTVL.

This clone was observed a few times. Gene names refer to mouse genes. The read gets to within 1 residue of the CDR3 end, and the germline J gene fills in the rest. The chain combines TRBV23 with TRBJ2-7. CDR3 length: 12 amino acids. The germline gives CDR1 KGHTA, CDR2 FQNQQP. CDR3 sequence: CSSSQVEYEQYF. CDR3 bases read: TGCTCCAGCAGTCAAGTGGAGTATGAACAGTAC.

This clone was detected a few times. These gene names are mouse names. The read terminates 1 residue before the CDR3 end, so the remaining end is supplied by the germline J gene. This chain joins TRBV26 and TRBJ1-3; D is perhaps TRBD1 (5 bases). V was pared by 4 bases and J by 0 bases, with 7 bases between. The CDR3 is 14 amino acids. Germline values: CDR1 KGHPV, CDR2 FQNQEV (reference sequence). CDR3 loop: CASSPTVSGNTLYF. Partial CDR3 DNA: TGTGCCAGCAGTCCGACAGTTTCTGGAAATACGCTCTAT.

With respect to this clone: These gene names are mouse names. Coverage ceases 1 residue before the CDR3 finishes, and the germline J gene fills in the end. The chain is built from TRBV2 and TRBJ1-6; D is undetermined. TRBJ1-6 qualifies as an ORF whose function is uncertain. This CDR3 comprises 14 residues. V was clipped by 1 base and J by 0 bases, with 1 base between them. Germline V gives CDR1 LGHNA, CDR2 YSYQKL. The part of the CDR3 DNA that was read is TGTGCCAGCAGCCAAGGTTCCTATAATTCGCCCCTCTAC. It codes for CASSQGSYNSPLY. The complete CDR3 sequence is CASSQGSYNSPLYF.

Comments on this clone: Genes here carry mouse names. Coverage ceases 1 residue before the CDR3 finishes, and the germline J gene fills in the end. This chain uses TRBV16 with TRBJ1-1; D is undetermined. The CDR3 runs to 11 residues. Trimming pared 5 bases from V and 1 base from J, leaving 2 bases between. CDR1 is SGHSA, CDR2 FRNQAP, per germline. The CDR3 region is CASSRNTEVFF. The covered CDR3 bases are TGTGCAAGCAGCCGAAACACAGAAGTCTTC. The variable domain in full, with the rest retrieved from reference TRBV16 and TRBJ1-1, is NAGVIQTPRHKVTGKGQEATLWCEPISGHSAVFWYRQTIVQGLEFLTYFRNQAPIDDSGMPKERFSAQMPNQSHSTLKIQSTQPQDSAVYLCASSRNTEVFFGKGTRLTVV.

In this sample, this clone is medium-sized. Gene names are the mouse ones. The CDR3 is cut off 1 residue early in the read; its end comes from the germline J gene. The chain combines TRBV26 with TRBJ1-3; TRBD1 might be the D (6 bases). Germline assignment: CDR1 KGHPV and CDR2 FQNQEV (reference sequence). The CDR3 extends over 14 amino acids. V gave up 4 bases and J gave up 0 bases, with 7 bases separating them. The CDR3 protein is CASSQTGSGNTLYF. CDR3 DNA, as far as it was read: TGTGCCAGCAGTCAGACAGGTTCTGGAAATACGCTCTAT.

With regard to this clone: Gene names and germline refer to mouse. From the germline J gene comes the end of the CDR3, since the read stops 1 residue before it. This chain uses TRBV26 with TRBJ1-1; D gene unclear. The germline V and J ends were trimmed by 2 bases and 0 bases, with 7 bases remaining between them. Germline V gives CDR1 KGHPV, CDR2 FQNQEV (reference sequence). This CDR3 contains 14 residues. The sequenced part of the CDR3 DNA is TGTGCCAGCAGTCTGGACAATGCAAACACAGAAGTCTTC. Its translation is CASSLDNANTEVF. The full-length CDR3 reads as CASSLDNANTEVFF.

This clone occurred a few times. Mouse gene names and germline throughout. The CDR3 end lies 1 residue beyond the end of the read and is filled in from the germline J gene. This chain uses TRBV26 with TRBJ2-4; no clear D gene. The CDR3 is made up of 13 amino acids. V shed 5 bases and J shed 0 bases, with 6 bases lying between them. Germline CDR1 and CDR2: KGHPV and FQNQEV (reference sequence). The sequenced CDR3 bases are TGTGCCAGCAGTGGGGTTAGTCAAAACACCTTGTAC. Translation: CASSGVSQNTLY. The whole CDR3 reads CASSGVSQNTLYF.

This clone occurred a few times. Gene names and germline refer to mouse. The read terminates 1 residue ahead of where the CDR3 ends, so the germline J gene completes it. The chain recombines TRBV14 with TRBJ2-2; 9 bases fit TRBD1. Germline CDR1 SGHDT, CDR2 FRDEAV. V trimming: 1 base; J trimming: 2 bases; junction bases outside the gene matches: 0. CDR3 length: 15 residues. Partial CDR3 DNA: TGTGCCAGCAGTTTCGGGACAGGGAACACCGGGCAGCTCTAC. Protein: CASSFGTGNTGQLY. In full, the CDR3 reads CASSFGTGNTGQLYF.

With respect to this clone: The gene symbols are mouse symbols. Coverage ceases 1 residue before the CDR3 finishes, and the germline J gene fills in the end. The genes are TRBV1 and TRBJ2-2; 11 bases are shared with TRBD2. Germline V gene data show CDR1 as NSQYPW and CDR2 as LRSPGD (reference sequence). Trimming took 3 bases from V and 4 from J; bases not matched to a gene: 1. The CDR3 runs 15 residues. Incomplete CDR3 DNA: TGCACCTGCAGTGCGACTGGGGGGGGCACCGGGCAGCTCTAC. It translates to CTCSATGGGTGQLY. The whole CDR3 is CTCSATGGGTGQLYF.

Comment on this clone: Gene names refer to mouse genes. The CDR3 end lies 1 residue beyond the end of the read and is filled in from the germline J gene. The gene calls are TRBV4 and TRBJ1-6; a weak D match, TRBD1 (6 bases). Being an ORF, TRBJ1-6 has a function that is uncertain. From germline, CDR1 is LGHDT and CDR2 YNNKQL (reference sequence). The CDR3 runs 15 residues. Trimming cost V 5 bases and J 0 bases, with 8 bases left between them. The CDR3 loop is CASSRDNSYNSPLYF. The CDR3 DNA, read in part, is TGTGCCAGCAGCCGGGACAATTCCTATAATTCGCCCCTCTAC.

By frequency in the sample, this clone is medium-sized. Gene names and germline match the mouse. The read terminates 1 residue ahead of where the CDR3 ends, so the germline J gene completes it. The rearrangement uses TRBV26 and TRBJ1-4; 7 bases agree with TRBD1. After removal of 4 bases from V and 3 bases from J, the junction contained 2 bases not matched to a gene. CDR3 size: 14 residues. The germline CDR1 and CDR2 sequences are KGHPV and FQNQEV (reference sequence). CDR3 bases read: TGTGCCAGCAGTCGACAGGGACCCAACGAAAGATTATTT. This encodes CASSRQGPNERLF. The whole CDR3 reads CASSRQGPNERLFF. Full variable domain (rest looked up from reference TRBV26 and TRBJ1-4): NSKVIQTPRYLVKGQGQKAKMRCIPEKGHPVVFWYQQNKNNEFKFLINFQNQEVLQQIDMTEKRFSAECPSNSPCSLEIQSSEAGDSALYLCASSRQGPNERLFFGHGTKLSVL.

A few counts support this clone. Gene and germline names: mouse. The missing CDR3 end, 1 residue past where the read stops, is filled in from the germline J gene. This rearrangement joins TRBV26 to TRBJ1-5; TRBD1 might be the D (6 bases). Trimming took off 4 bases at V and 3 bases at J, with 10 bases between the two ends. The CDR3 extends over 14 amino acids. CDR1 and CDR2 from the germline V gene are KGHPV and FQNQEV (reference sequence). The covered CDR3 bases are TGTGCCAGCAGTCAACAGGGAGGCAACCAGGCTCCGCTT. Translating it yields CASSQQGGNQAPL. The whole CDR3 reads CASSQQGGNQAPLF.

As regards this clone: The gene names given are mouse names. With the read ending 1 residue before the CDR3 end, the germline J gene is used to fill in that end. V is TRBV16 and J is TRBJ2-7, with a possible D match to TRBD2 (7 bases). CDR3 size: 13 residues. From germline, CDR1 is SGHSA and CDR2 FRNQAP. Trimming stripped 5 bases from V and 3 bases from J, with 11 bases between. The CDR3 loop is CASSRGGVYEQYF. The sequenced CDR3 bases are TGTGCAAGCAGCCGAGGGGGGGTCTATGAACAGTAC.

Comments on this clone: Any gene name here is a mouse gene name. From the germline J gene comes the end of the CDR3, since the read stops 1 residue before it. V is TRBV12-2 and J is TRBJ1-3; weak D call: TRBD1 (6 bases). CDR1 and CDR2 from the germline V gene are SGHLS and HYDKME. The V gene lost 0 bases and the J gene lost 1 base, with 6 bases spanning the gap. The CDR3 has 14 residues. The DNA read from the CDR3 is TGTGCCAGCTCTCTCGGACAGTCTGGAAATACGCTCTAT. Protein: CASSLGQSGNTLY. The whole CDR3 protein is CASSLGQSGNTLYF.

This clone came up a few times. The germline and genes are mouse ones. The read is 1 residue too short to cover the CDR3 end, so that end is filled in from the germline J gene. The J gene is TRBJ2-5, the V gene TRBV26; D perhaps matches TRBD2 (6 bases). V was trimmed by 4 bases and J by 3 bases, leaving 8 bases between them. This CDR3 spans 13 amino acids. Germline V CDR1 and CDR2: KGHPV, FQNQEV (reference sequence). CDR3 bases read: TGTGCCAGCAGTCACGGGACTCAAGACACCCAGTAC. Protein sequence: CASSHGTQDTQY. The entire CDR3 protein is CASSHGTQDTQYF.

A few counts support this clone. The genes are named according to mouse. The CDR3 end is not reached by the read, which stops 1 residue before it; the germline J gene fills it in. This chain uses TRBV26 with TRBJ1-5; 11 bases line up with TRBD1. The CDR3 runs to 17 residues. V trimming: 0 bases; J trimming: 3 bases; junction bases outside the gene matches: 4. The germline gives CDR1 KGHPV, CDR2 FQNQEV (reference sequence). Incomplete CDR3 DNA: TGTGCCAGCAGTCTGTCTGGACAGGGGGCGGGCAACCAGGCTCCGCTT. It encodes CASSLSGQGAGNQAPL. The whole CDR3 region reads CASSLSGQGAGNQAPLF.

Comments on this clone: Gene names and germline refer to mouse. The read falls 1 residue short of the CDR3 end, and the missing part is taken from the germline J gene. The chain is built from TRBV3 and TRBJ1-1; D is undetermined. Trimming shortened V by 3 bases and J by 6 bases, and 8 bases separated the two germline ends. The germline gives CDR1 SNHLY, CDR2 FYNGKV (reference sequence). The CDR3 length is 12 residues. The CDR3 protein is CASSFGQSEVFF. The part of the CDR3 DNA that was read is TGTGCCAGCAGCTTTGGTCAGTCAGAAGTCTTC. Combining the CDR3 with reference TRBV3 and TRBJ1-1 gives the whole variable domain GPKVLQIPSHQIIDMGQMVTLNCDPVSNHLYFYWYKQILGQQMEFLVNFYNGKVMEKSKLFKDQFSVERPDGSYFTLKIQPTALEDSAVYFCASSFGQSEVFFGKGTRLTVV.

In regard to this clone: The gene names given are mouse names. Read sequence stops 1 residue before the CDR3 end, and the germline J gene provides the missing end. J is TRBJ1-6 and V is TRBV12-2; D uncertain. TRBJ1-6 is sorted into the ORF group, with uncertain function. V lost 0 bases, J lost 7 bases, and 3 bases lay in between. Germline V gives CDR1 SGHLS, CDR2 HYDKME. The CDR3 covers 12 residues. CDR3 in amino acids: CASSLGNSPLYF. The part of the CDR3 DNA that was read is TGTGCCAGCTCTCTCGGGAATTCGCCCCTCTAC.